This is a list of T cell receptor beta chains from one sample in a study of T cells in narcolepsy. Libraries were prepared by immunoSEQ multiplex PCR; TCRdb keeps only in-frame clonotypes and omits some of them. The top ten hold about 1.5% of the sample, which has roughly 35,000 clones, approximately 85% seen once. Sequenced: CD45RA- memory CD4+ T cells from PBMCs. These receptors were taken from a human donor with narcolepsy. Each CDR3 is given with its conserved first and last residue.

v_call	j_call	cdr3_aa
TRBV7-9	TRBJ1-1	CASSQNRGPFTEAFF
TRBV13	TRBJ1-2	CASSFSGAGYGYTF
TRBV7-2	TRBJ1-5	CASSFYSNQPQHF
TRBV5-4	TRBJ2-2	CASSLDSDRAQAGELFF
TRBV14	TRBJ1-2	CASSQDYGYTF
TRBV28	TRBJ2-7	CASRIDSSYEQYF
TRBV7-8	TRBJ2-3	CASSLRTSGSGDTQYF
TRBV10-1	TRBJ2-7	CAIKPRLLTGPKTYEQYF
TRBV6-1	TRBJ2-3	CASSAFQDTQYF
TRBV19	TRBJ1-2	CASSISRGGFRYTF
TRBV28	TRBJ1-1	CASSYPGQNTEAFF
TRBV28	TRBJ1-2	CASRMDRGLLGYTF
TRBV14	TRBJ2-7	CASSPLGFGEQYF
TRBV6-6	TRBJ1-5	CASSHPDSNQPQHF
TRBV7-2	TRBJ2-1	CASSRASGGGNEQFF
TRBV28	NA	CASNPARGPQAYEQYF
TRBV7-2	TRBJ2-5	CASSFTAGGYETQYF
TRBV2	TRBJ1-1	CASRDRGPTEAFF
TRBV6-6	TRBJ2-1	CASSYTQGLVNEQFF
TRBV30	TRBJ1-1	CAWSRGGNTEAFF
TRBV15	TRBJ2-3	CATSRDRPGTSEGYF
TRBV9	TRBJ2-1	CASSSRAFEQFF
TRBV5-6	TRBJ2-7	CASSSPDRDEQYF
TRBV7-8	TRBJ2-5	CASSAGLAGLETQYF
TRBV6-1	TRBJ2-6	CASSDISGANVLTF
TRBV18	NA	CASSPPLAGAYEQYF
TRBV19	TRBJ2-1	CASSPGPNHNEQFF
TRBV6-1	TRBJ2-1	CATRSGAVFF
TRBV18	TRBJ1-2	CASSPDRNYGYTF
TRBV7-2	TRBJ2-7	CASSTGQSNEQYF
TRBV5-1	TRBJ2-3	CASSLTEGRPDTQYF
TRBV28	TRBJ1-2	CAIKALGGAYGYTF
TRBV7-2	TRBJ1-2	CASSRTGVDYGYTF
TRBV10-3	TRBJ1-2	CAISQRANYGYTF
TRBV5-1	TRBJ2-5	CASSPGTPHGGQYF
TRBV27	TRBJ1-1	CASRLRGGLDTEAFF
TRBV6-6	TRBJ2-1	CASQWSSYNEQFF
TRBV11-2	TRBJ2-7	CASSLRREDYEQYF
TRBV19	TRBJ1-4	CASSMTSYWEKLFF
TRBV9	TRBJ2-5	CASSVGGRGIQYF
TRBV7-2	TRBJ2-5	CASSSSGGLGGETQYF
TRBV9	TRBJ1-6	CASSVDLLGNSPLHF
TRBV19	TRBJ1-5	CASELQGQPQHF
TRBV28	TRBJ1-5	CASSPVGGAQHF
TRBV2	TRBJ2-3	CASRGGLSTDTQYF
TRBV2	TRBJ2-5	CASPSDRGRRETQYF
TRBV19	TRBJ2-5	CASSLGLQETQYF
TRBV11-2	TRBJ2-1	CASSLGAKTLSSYNEQFF
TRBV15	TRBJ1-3	CATSRGDRISGNTIYF
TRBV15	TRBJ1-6	CATSREDGGSPLHF
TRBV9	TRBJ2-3	CASSVQADTDTQYF
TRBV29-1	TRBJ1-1	CSVEDSWDTEAFF
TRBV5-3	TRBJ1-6	CARSLAGQGGNSPLHF
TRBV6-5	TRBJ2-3	CASSQLGQGSTQYF